This T cell receptor (beta chain) is from a study of blood T cell repertoires in COVID-19. The wider study: T cells, B-cell-depleted T cells, or PBMCs provided the cDNA or gDNA that served as material.

Seattle patient enrollment occurred during active infection, with longitudinal follow-up thereafter. In the source study's methods: Nucleated cell counts were estimated from reference gene primer amplification. This table comes from immunoSEQ multiplex PCR, and its TCRdb copy is limited to in-frame clones, with some not included. V and J calls and clone size are as listed in that table; D and trimming were resolved from the DNA. The data contain 95,000 to 150,000 clones, around 89% of them singletons. Germline assignment: CDR1 LNHDA and CDR2 SQIVND (reference sequence). The CDR3 is 15 residues long. The germline V and J ends were trimmed by 5 bases and 2 bases, with 16 bases remaining between them.

The TCR sequence derives from a woman aged 60-75 years with COVID-19, enrolled during active disease. This chain connects TRBV19 to TRBJ2-7; weak D call: TRBD1 (5 bases). The sample consisted of peripheral blood. The CDR3 here is CASSDQGTLAYEQYF. CDR3 nucleotides: TGTGCCAGTAGTGACCAGGGTACCCTAGCCTACGAGCAGTACTTC. Supplemented by reference TRBV19 and TRBJ2-7, the full variable domain reads DGGITQSPKYLFRKEGQNVTLSCEQNLNHDAMYWYRQDPGQGLRLIYYSQIVNDFQKGDIAEGYSVSREKKESFPLTVTSAQKNPTAFYLCASSDQGTLAYEQYFGPGTRLTVT.